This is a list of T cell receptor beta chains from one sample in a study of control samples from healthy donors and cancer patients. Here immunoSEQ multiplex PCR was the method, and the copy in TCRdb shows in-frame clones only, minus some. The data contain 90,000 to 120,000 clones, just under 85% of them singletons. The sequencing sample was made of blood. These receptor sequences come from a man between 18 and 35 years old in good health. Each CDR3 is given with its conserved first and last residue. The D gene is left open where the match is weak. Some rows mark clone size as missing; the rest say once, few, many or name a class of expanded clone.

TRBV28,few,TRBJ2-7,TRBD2,CASRTASGGAYEQYF,TGTGCCAGCAGGACGGCGAGCGGGGGGGCCTACGAGCAGTACTTC
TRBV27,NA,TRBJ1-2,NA,CASSSTGSANYGYTF,TGTGCCAGCAGTTCGACAGGATCAGCTAACTATGGCTACACCTTC
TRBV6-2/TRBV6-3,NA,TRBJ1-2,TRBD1,CASSYSRGQAFLYGYTF,TGTGCCAGCAGTTACTCTCGGGGACAGGCATTCCTCTATGGCTACACCTTC
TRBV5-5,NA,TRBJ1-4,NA,CASSSTPGKGVEKLFF,TGTGCCAGCAGCTCCACTCCCGGGAAAGGAGTGGAAAAACTGTTTTTT
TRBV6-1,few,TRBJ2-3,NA,CASSEGGGTDTQYF,TGTGCCAGCAGTGAAGGGGGGGGCACAGATACGCAGTATTTT
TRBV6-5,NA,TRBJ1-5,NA,CASSWTGPQHF,TGTGCCAGCAGCTGGACGGGGCCCCAGCATTTT
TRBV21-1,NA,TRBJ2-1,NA,CASSKAPTWRCHEQFF,TGTGCCAGCAGCAAAGCGCCGACATGGAGATGCCATGAGCAGTTCTTC
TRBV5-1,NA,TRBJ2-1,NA,CASSSATGQFF,TGCGCCAGCAGCTCCGCGACAGGGCAGTTCTTC
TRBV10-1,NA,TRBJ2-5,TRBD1,CASSDITWTGPQETQYF,TGCGCCAGCAGTGACATTACTTGGACAGGACCCCAAGAGACCCAGTACTTC
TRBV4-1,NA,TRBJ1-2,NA,CASSLRAANYGYTF,TGCGCCAGCAGCCTTAGGGCAGCTAACTATGGCTACACCTTC
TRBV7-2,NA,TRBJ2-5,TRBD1,CASSLAGTGETQYF,TGTGCCAGCAGCTTAGCCGGGACAGGGGAGACCCAGTACTTC